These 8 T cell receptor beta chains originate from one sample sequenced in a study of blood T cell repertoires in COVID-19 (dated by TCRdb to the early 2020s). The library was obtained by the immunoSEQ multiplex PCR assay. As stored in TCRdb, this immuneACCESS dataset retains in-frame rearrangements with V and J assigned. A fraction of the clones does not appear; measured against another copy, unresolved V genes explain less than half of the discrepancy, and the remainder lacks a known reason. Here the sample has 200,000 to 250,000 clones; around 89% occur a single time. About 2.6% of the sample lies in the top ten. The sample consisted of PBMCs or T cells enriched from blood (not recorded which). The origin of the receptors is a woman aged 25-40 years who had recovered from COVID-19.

The CDR3: CASSQTGKDLEETQYF. DNA for the CDR3: TGTGCCAGCAGCCAGACAGGGAAGGATTTGGAAGAGACCCAGTACTTC. The rearrangement links TRBV7-6 to TRBJ2-5, with 7 bases aligning to TRBD1. This CDR3 has 16 residues. Trimming at V came to 5 bases and at J to 3 bases, leaving 12 bases not matched to a gene. CDR1 and CDR2 (germline): SGHVS, FNYEAQ.

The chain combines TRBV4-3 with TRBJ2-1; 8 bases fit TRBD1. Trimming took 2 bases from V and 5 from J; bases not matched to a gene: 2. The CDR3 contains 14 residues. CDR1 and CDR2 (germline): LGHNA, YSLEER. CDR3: CASSQQTGDNEQFF. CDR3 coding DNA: TGCGCCAGCAGCCAACAGACAGGGGACAATGAGCAGTTCTTC.

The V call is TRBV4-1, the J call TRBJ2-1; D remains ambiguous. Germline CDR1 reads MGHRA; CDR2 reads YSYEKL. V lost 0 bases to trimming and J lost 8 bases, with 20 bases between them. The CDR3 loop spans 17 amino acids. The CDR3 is CASSQDSQLRSRHEQFF. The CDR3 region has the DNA TGCGCCAGCAGCCAAGATTCACAGCTCAGATCCCGCCATGAGCAGTTCTTC.

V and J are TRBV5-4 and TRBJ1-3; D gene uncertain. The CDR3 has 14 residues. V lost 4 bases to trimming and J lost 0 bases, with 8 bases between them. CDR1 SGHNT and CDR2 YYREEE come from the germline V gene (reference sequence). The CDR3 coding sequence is TGTGCCAGCAGCCATTGGAGCTCTGGAAACACCATATATTTT. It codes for CASSHWSSGNTIYF.

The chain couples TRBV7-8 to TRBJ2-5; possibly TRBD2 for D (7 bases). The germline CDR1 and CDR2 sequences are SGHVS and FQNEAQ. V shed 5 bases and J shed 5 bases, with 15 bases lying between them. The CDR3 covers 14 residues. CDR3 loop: CASSIDRGAETQYF. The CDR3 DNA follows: TGTGCCAGCAGCATCGACCGGGGGGCCGAGACCCAGTACTTC.

CDR3 loop: CASSQPGQGTYEQYF. CDR3 nucleotide sequence: TGTGCCAGCAGCCAACCGGGACAGGGCACCTACGAGCAGTACTTC. V is TRBV4-2 and J is TRBJ2-7; 9 nucleotides align to TRBD1. Germline lookup yields CDR1 LGHNA and CDR2 YNFKEQ. This CDR3 has 15 residues. J gave up 2 bases and V 2 bases, and 4 bases lay outside the gene matches.

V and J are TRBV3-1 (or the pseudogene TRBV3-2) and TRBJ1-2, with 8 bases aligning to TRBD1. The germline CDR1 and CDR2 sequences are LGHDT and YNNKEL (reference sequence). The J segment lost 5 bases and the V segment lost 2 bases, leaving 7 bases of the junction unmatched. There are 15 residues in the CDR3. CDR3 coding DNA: TGTGCCAGCAGCCAATGGCTCACAGGGGGGTATGGCTACACCTTC. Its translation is CASSQWLTGGYGYTF.

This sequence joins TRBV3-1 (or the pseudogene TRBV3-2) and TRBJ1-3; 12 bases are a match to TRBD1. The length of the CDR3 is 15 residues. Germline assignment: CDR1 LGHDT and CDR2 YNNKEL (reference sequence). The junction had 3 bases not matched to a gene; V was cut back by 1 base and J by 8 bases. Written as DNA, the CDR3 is TGTGCCAGCAGCCAAGCGGGACAGGGGGCGGACACCATATATTTT. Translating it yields CASSQAGQGADTIYF.